This T cell receptor (beta chain) was sequenced for a study of OX40 agonist ivuxolimab in advanced cancers. Overall study context: The study gave patients intravenous ivuxolimab at 0.01 to 10 mg/kg every 2 weeks. The study's findings and limits: Expanded clones belonging to CD8+ T cells outnumbered, on average, those of CD4+.

Points on this clone: Its antigen is undetermined.

Germline values: CDR1 SGDLS, CDR2 YYNGEE. CDR3 size: 14 residues. V was trimmed by 0 bases and J by 3 bases, leaving 9 bases between them. Clones were sequenced by immunoSEQ multiplex PCR, and TCRdb holds only the in-frame ones, with some missing. The profile shows about 52,000 clones, 75% to 90% of them singletons. The sample consisted of CD4+ or CD8+ T cells sorted from blood, taken in a trial of the OX40 agonist ivuxolimab. The clonotype comes from an adult with an advanced solid tumor such as melanoma, head and neck, liver or kidney cancer. V is TRBV9 and J is TRBJ1-1, with D tentatively TRBD1 (5 bases). CDR3 in amino acids: CASSVGGADTEAFF. CDR3 DNA: TGTGCCAGCAGCGTAGGGGGCGCGGACACTGAAGCTTTCTTT.